The 26 T cell receptor beta chains below all came from one sample that was sequenced in a study of response to subunit inactivated influenza vaccine. TCRdb re-called the RT-PCR reads with MiXCR, one entry per CDR3 protein. The top ten hold around 9.9% of the sample, which has about 780,000 distinct CDR3 sequences, less than 20% seen once. Sequencing used PBMCs from blood, obtained more than 4 days after vaccination. These receptor sequences come from a man between 45 and 60 years old who received an inactivated influenza vaccine.

This clonotype occurred a few times. V and J are TRBV9 and TRBJ2-5; D remains unclear. The CDR3 length is 12 residues. Trimming took 4 bases from V and 3 from J, leaving 7 bases between them. In germline, CDR1 is SGDLS, CDR2 YYNGEE. CDR3 nucleotides: TGTGCCAGCAGCCGAGAGAAAGAGACCCAGTACTTC. It is translated as CASSREKETQYF.

V and J are TRBV7-9 and TRBJ1-1; a possible D gene is TRBD1 (6 bases). Looked up from germline, CDR1 is SEHNR and CDR2 is FQNEAQ (reference sequence). The ends were cut back, 5 bases at V and 6 bases at J, with 19 bases in the middle. This CDR3 has 15 residues. The CDR3 protein is CASSPGVSGNAEAFF. CDR3 in DNA: TGTGCCAGCAGCCCAGGGGTTTCAGGAAACGCTGAAGCTTTCTTT.

This clonotype turned up a few times. CDR3 DNA: TGTGCCAGCAGCAGGACACTTGGAAACACCATATATTTT. As protein: CASSRTLGNTIYF. This chain connects TRBV9 to TRBJ1-3, with a tentative D call TRBD1 (5 bases). The V gene's germline CDR1 is SGDLS and CDR2 YYNGEE. V shed 4 bases and J shed 3 bases, with 8 bases lying between them. The CDR3 totals 13 residues.

This clonotype showed up just a few times. The CDR3 loop reads CASSPLLQETQYF. CDR3 nucleotide sequence: TGTGCCAGCAGTCCCCTCTTGCAAGAGACCCAGTACTTC. This chain uses TRBV12-3 or TRBV12-4 with TRBJ2-5; the D is unclear. The CDR3 sequence is 13 residues long. Trimming removed 5 bases at V and 2 bases at J, with 9 bases between.

This clonotype was counted a few times. This rearrangement joins TRBV20-1 to TRBJ2-1; D might be TRBD2 (5 bases). Germline-derived CDR1 and CDR2 are DFQATT and SNEGSKA (reference sequence). V shed 2 bases and J shed 0 bases, with 11 bases lying between them. The CDR3 extends over 15 amino acids. Here the CDR3 DNA reads TGCAGTGCTAGAAGGGCGGCGGGCTCCTACAATGAGCAGTTCTTC. Translating it yields CSARRAAGSYNEQFF.

This chain joins TRBV28 and TRBJ2-5; TRBD2 matches 8 bases. J was trimmed by 7 bases and V by 6 bases; bases with no gene match: 7. Germline V gene sequence: CDR1 MDHEN, CDR2 SYDVKM. This CDR3 is 13 amino acids long. The CDR3 nucleotides are TGTGCCAGCAGCCCACCGGGACTAGGGACCCAGTACTTC. Encoded protein: CASSPPGLGTQYF.

The chain recombines TRBV27 with TRBJ2-2; tentatively, D is TRBD1 (5 bases). Trimming cost V 8 bases and J 4 bases, with 14 bases left between them. The CDR3 runs to 14 residues. CDR1 is MNHEY, CDR2 SMNVEV, per germline (reference sequence). The CDR3 loop reads CASRRTWGTGELFF. CDR3 bases: TGTGCCAGCCGAAGGACATGGGGCACCGGGGAGCTGTTTTTT.

This clonotype was counted a few times. This sequence joins TRBV20-1 and TRBJ2-5, with 7 bases identical to TRBD1. This CDR3 is built from 14 residues. V gave up 6 bases and J gave up 2 bases; unmatched junction bases: 9. The V gene's germline CDR1 is DFQATT and CDR2 SNEGSKA (reference sequence). The CDR3 DNA is TGCAGTGCGGGGGACAGACGAATACAAGAGACCCAGTACTTC. This gives the protein CSAGDRRIQETQYF.

This clonotype was seen more than once but under ten times. The CDR3 DNA sequence: TGCGCCAGCAGATGGGCCAATGAGCAGTTCTTC. Encoded protein: CASRWANEQFF. The gene calls are TRBV10-2 and TRBJ2-1; no firm D call. This CDR3 is built from 11 residues. The germline V gene has CDR1 WSHSY and CDR2 SAAADI. The V and J ends lost 6 bases and 6 bases respectively, with 6 bases between them.

Only a few counts were recorded for this clonotype. The V gene is TRBV6-5, the J gene TRBJ1-6; D gene unclear. Germline loops: CDR1 MNHEY, CDR2 SVGAGI. V gave up 5 bases and J gave up 8 bases, with 13 bases separating them. CDR3 length equals 14 residues. The CDR3 nucleotides are TGTGCCAGCAGTCCTCGAACTGGCGATTCACCCCTCCACTTT. Encoded protein: CASSPRTGDSPLHF.

The CDR3 region is CASSPTGQFQETQYF. CDR3 in DNA: TGTGCCAGCAGCCCTACGGGCCAGTTCCAAGAGACCCAGTACTTC. V and J are TRBV7-2 and TRBJ2-5; D remains unclear. The CDR3 has 15 residues. CDR1 and CDR2 (germline): SGHTA, FQGNSA. The V and J ends lost 5 bases and 1 base respectively, with 14 bases between them.

The chain combines TRBV7-3 with TRBJ2-1; possible D gene TRBD1, 6 bases. The CDR3 is made up of 15 amino acids. CDR1 and CDR2 (germline): SGHTA, FQGTGA. Deletions cut 6 bases from V and 7 bases from J, with 19 bases between. The CDR3 reads CASRLSHTGQNEQFF. The CDR3 DNA sequence: TGTGCCAGCAGACTTTCCCACACAGGGCAGAATGAGCAGTTCTTC.

V gene TRBV6-2 or TRBV6-3 combines with J gene TRBJ2-1; the D gene is possibly TRBD1 (6 bases). Between the trimmed V and J ends, which lost 5 bases and 10 bases, there was a span of 18 bases. Germline V gene lookup returns CDR1 MNHEY and CDR2 SVGEGT. This CDR3 region has 14 residues. In DNA, the CDR3 is TGTGCCAGCAGTCCCACCGCCGGGACAAGCGAGCAGTTCTTC. Residues: CASSPTAGTSEQFF.

The chain uses TRBV4-2 and TRBJ2-4; D unclear. This CDR3 has 15 amino acids. V shed 0 bases and J shed 7 bases, with 13 bases lying between them. Per germline, CDR1 LGHNA and CDR2 YNFKEQ. CDR3 bases: TGTGCCAGCAGCCAAGAAAGCACCCCCGGGAACATTCAGTACTTC. This encodes CASSQESTPGNIQYF.

The chain joins TRBV5-1 to TRBJ2-3, with no clear D. Trimming removed 4 bases from V and 3 bases from J, with 15 bases in between. CDR1 and CDR2 (germline): SGHRS, YFSETQ. The length of the CDR3 is 15 residues. The CDR3 loop is CASSPSFLRTDTQYF. CDR3 DNA: TGCGCCAGCAGCCCCTCTTTTTTAAGGACAGATACGCAGTATTTT.

In its sample, this clonotype was seen a few times. The chain uses TRBV4-1 and TRBJ1-1; TRBD1 is a possible D gene (5 bases). V lost 1 base to trimming and J lost 1 base, with 16 bases between them. Germline V lookup: CDR1 MGHRA, CDR2 YSYEKL. The CDR3 spans 17 residues. CDR3 protein: CASSQGPRGVGNTEAFF. CDR3 DNA: TGCGCCAGCAGCCAAGGACCAAGGGGAGTGGGGAACACTGAAGCTTTCTTT.

This clonotype has more than one count but fewer than ten. V is TRBV29-1 and J is TRBJ2-1; 15 bases line up with TRBD2. V lost 1 base, J lost 0 bases, and 7 bases stayed unmatched. The germline V gene has CDR1 SQVTM and CDR2 ANQGSEA. This CDR3 region has 19 residues. The CDR3 DNA follows: TGCAGCGTTGAAGGGACTAGCGGGGGGGCAGGGTCCTCCTACAATGAGCAGTTCTTC. Translating it yields CSVEGTSGGAGSSYNEQFF.

V and J are TRBV18 and TRBJ2-6; D remains unclear. CDR1 and CDR2 from the germline V gene are KGHSH and LQKENI. The V gene lost 3 bases and the J gene lost 0 bases, with 9 bases spanning the gap. The CDR3 has 16 amino acids. CDR3 in DNA: TGTGCCAGCTCACCGGTCCGTATCTCTGGGGCCAACGTCCTGACTTTC. Translation: CASSPVRISGANVLTF.

This clonotype has more than one count but fewer than ten. The chain couples TRBV5-6 to TRBJ1-2, with 7 bases matching TRBD1. CDR1 is SGHDT and CDR2 is YYEEEE in the germline V gene. CDR3 length equals 16 residues. With V trimmed by 7 bases and J by 3 bases, 15 bases remained unmatched. The CDR3 DNA is TGTGCCAGCTTGGGAAGGGGACAGCCTTTCGACTATGGCTACACCTTC. This codes for CASLGRGQPFDYGYTF.

V usage is TRBV12-3 or TRBV12-4 and J usage is TRBJ2-3; 11 bases are shared with TRBD1. The CDR3 is 12 amino acids. Germline trimming cut 6 bases from V and 10 bases from J; bases unmatched to any gene: 3. The CDR3 is CASRRGQGAQYF. In DNA form, the CDR3 reads TGTGCCAGCAGGAGGGGACAGGGGGCGCAGTATTTT.

V usage is TRBV12-3 or TRBV12-4 and J usage is TRBJ2-1, with no clear D. This CDR3 comprises 13 residues. V was trimmed by 6 bases and J by 10 bases, leaving 16 bases between them. CDR3 in amino acids: CASSQADGAEQFF. CDR3 nucleotides: TGTGCCAGCAGCCAAGCCGACGGAGCGGAGCAGTTCTTC.

V usage is TRBV14 and J usage is TRBJ2-1; 13 bases match TRBD2. The CDR3 runs to 16 residues. Unmatched junction bases numbered 3, after V lost 2 bases and J lost 5 bases. Germline CDR1 is SGHDN and CDR2 is FVKESK. In nucleotides, the CDR3 is TGTGCCAGCAGCCAACTGGGACTAGCGGGGAACAATGAGCAGTTCTTC. It translates to CASSQLGLAGNNEQFF.

The V gene is TRBV4-3, the J gene TRBJ2-7, with 7 bases that match TRBD2. CDR1 and CDR2 (germline): LGHNA, YSLEER. V gave up 4 bases and J gave up 5 bases; unmatched junction bases: 8. The CDR3 covers 14 residues. DNA for the CDR3: TGCGCCAGCAGCCGCTGGGGGGGGGTGGACGAGCAGTACTTC. Residues: CASSRWGGVDEQYF.

The rearrangement uses TRBV4-1 and TRBJ1-1; TRBD1 aligns across 7 bases. Unmatched junction bases numbered 7, after V lost 2 bases and J lost 4 bases. This CDR3 is built from 15 residues. Looked up from germline, CDR1 is MGHRA and CDR2 is YSYEKL. The chain's CDR3 is CASSQPRQGITEAFF. In DNA form, the CDR3 reads TGCGCCAGCAGCCAACCTAGACAGGGCATCACTGAAGCTTTCTTT.

The table lists this clonotype with a few counts. V usage is TRBV4-2 and J usage is TRBJ1-2, with 7 bases lining up with TRBD1. V shed 0 bases and J 4 bases; nucleotides not matched to a gene: 5. Germline CDR1 and CDR2: LGHNA and YNFKEQ. CDR3 size: 15 residues. CDR3 residues: CASSQEDRILYGYTF. CDR3 DNA sequence: TGTGCCAGCAGCCAAGAGGACAGGATCCTCTATGGCTACACCTTC.

This clonotype was seen many times. V usage is TRBV7-2 and J usage is TRBJ2-3; D is possibly TRBD1 (5 bases). This CDR3 is built from 13 residues. CDR1 and CDR2 from the germline V gene are SGHTA and FQGNSA. Trimming shortened V by 4 bases and J by 7 bases, and 12 bases separated the two germline ends. The CDR3: CASSSSRVNTQYF. The CDR3 DNA sequence: TGTGCCAGCAGCTCAAGCAGGGTGAATACGCAGTATTTT.